A selection of T cell receptor beta chains follows, all from one sample in a study of shared clonotypes between healthy human individuals. The data were produced by immunoSEQ multiplex PCR, yet TCRdb's version contains in-frame clones alone and is incomplete. The data contain approximately 1.9 million clones, about 93% of them singletons. Sequencing was done on a sample of naive CD8+ T cells from PBMCs. Source of these receptors: a young man in good health. Some clones in this sample may be carry-over from other donors' samples. CDR3s include the opening cysteine and the closing phenylalanine or tryptophan. A D gene is named only where the DNA matches it firmly. Some rows have no size entry. The others give once, few or many, or a class for an expanded clone.

>-|TRBJ1-2|-|TRBV7-9
CASSSGQLLNYGYTF
TGTGCCAGCAGCTCTGGACAACTCTTAAACTATGGCTACACCTTC
>-|TRBJ2-7|-|TRBV2
CASSEDAEQYF
TGTGCCAGCAGCGAAGATGCCGAGCAGTACTTC
>-|TRBJ2-1|-|TRBV6-6
CASSHGLSYNEQFF
TGTGCCAGCAGCCACGGACTGTCCTACAATGAGCAGTTCTTC
>-|TRBJ2-7|-|TRBV11-2
CASSLNPYEQYF
TGTGCCAGCAGCTTAAACCCGTACGAGCAGTACTTC
>TRBD1|TRBJ2-7|-|TRBV11-3
CASSQGSGGGEQYF
TGTGCCAGCAGCCAGGGGTCAGGGGGCGGCGAGCAGTACTTC
>TRBD1|TRBJ2-7|-|TRBV5-1
CASSPSETGTGAQWTYEQYF
TGCGCCAGCAGCCCGAGCGAGACCGGGACAGGGGCCCAATGGACCTACGAGCAGTACTTC
>-|TRBJ2-5|-|TRBV6-6
CASSSEAGQETQYF
TGTGCCAGCAGTTCCGAGGCGGGACAAGAGACCCAGTACTTC
>TRBD2|TRBJ2-7|-|TRBV4-1
CASSREPGLPYEQYF
TGCGCCAGCAGCCGAGAACCGGGACTACCCTACGAGCAGTACTTC
>-|TRBJ1-1|few|TRBV21-1
CASSIRQAEAFF
TGTGCCAGCAGCATCCGACAGGCCGAAGCTTTCTTT
>TRBD2|TRBJ2-3|-|TRBV2
CASSAAIGTSGRVLPDTQYF
TGTGCCAGCAGTGCAGCGATCGGGACTAGCGGGAGGGTTCTCCCAGATACGCAGTATTTT
>TRBD1|TRBJ2-7|-|TRBV5-6
CASSLGTGYYEQYF
TGTGCCAGCAGCTTAGGGACAGGTTACTACGAGCAGTACTTC
>-|TRBJ2-1|-|TRBV7-6
CASSLSGDSYNEQFF
TGTGCCAGCAGCTTAAGCGGTGACTCCTACAATGAGCAGTTCTTC
>TRBD2|TRBJ2-5|-|TRBV29-1
CSGGGLAGEETQYF
TGCAGCGGGGGAGGACTAGCGGGAGAAGAGACCCAGTACTTC
>TRBD2|TRBJ2-5|-|TRBV28
CASSLRTSGLQETQYF
TGTGCCAGCAGTTTACGGACTAGCGGCCTCCAAGAGACCCAGTACTTC
>-|TRBJ2-1|-|TRBV19
CASSPVSSYNEQFF
TGTGCCAGTAGTCCGGTGAGCTCCTACAATGAGCAGTTCTTC
>TRBD1|TRBJ2-7|-|TRBV4-2
CAAGTGGSYEQYF
TGTGCCGCCGGGACAGGGGGATCCTACGAGCAGTACTTC
>TRBD2|TRBJ2-1|-|TRBV5-1
CASSLSGGGLPYNEQFF
TGCGCCAGCAGCTTGAGCGGGGGCGGATTACCCTACAATGAGCAGTTCTTC
>TRBD2|TRBJ2-3|-|TRBV5-1
CASSSRLAGGDTDTQYF
TGCGCCAGCAGCTCGCGCCTAGCGGGAGGTGACACAGATACGCAGTATTTT
>-|TRBJ2-7|-|TRBV19
CASSPTGAYEQYF
TGTGCCAGTAGTCCGACAGGAGCCTACGAGCAGTACTTC
>TRBD2|TRBJ2-1|-|TRBV27
CASGPIAGDEQFF
TGTGCCAGCGGCCCGATAGCGGGGGATGAGCAGTTCTTC
>TRBD2|TRBJ2-7|-|TRBV5-3
CARSLGGTSIYEQYF
TGTGCCAGAAGCTTGGGGGGGACTAGCATCTACGAGCAGTACTTC
>TRBD2|TRBJ2-1|-|TRBV11-2
CASSSSGVLGLAGRNEQFF
TGTGCCAGCAGCTCCTCGGGGGTCCTGGGTCTAGCGGGAAGGAATGAGCAGTTCTTC
>-|TRBJ1-1|-|TRBV11-2
CASSPGSRTEAFF
TGTGCCAGCAGCCCTGGCTCCCGTACTGAAGCTTTCTTT
>-|TRBJ2-2|-|TRBV7-3
CASSLTRTGELFF
TGTGCCAGCAGCTTGACTCGCACCGGGGAGCTGTTTTTT
>-|TRBJ2-7|-|TRBV6-1
CASSDEAWGEQYF
TGTGCCAGCAGTGATGAGGCTTGGGGCGAGCAGTACTTC